This TCR beta chain is drawn from a study of low-dose radiotherapy and immunotherapy resistance in tumors. The CDR3 covers 15 residues. Germline CDR1 SGHRS, CDR2 YFSETQ. V gave up 4 bases and J gave up 2 bases; unmatched junction bases: 6. Time point here: after trial treatment. Treatment specified: LDRT plus nivolumab, ipilimumab, low-dose cyclophosphamide and aspirin (RACIN trial). Alpha and beta chains were covered, as first-strand cDNA relied on TRAV- and TRBV-specific primers. The TCRs were subjected to amplification over around 19 PCR cycles employing a constant-region primer in conjunction with a V-primer adapter. TCRdb re-analysed the reads in MiXCR, keeping a single row per CDR3 protein. The table records more than 90,000 distinct CDR3 sequences, roughly 20% of them present only once.

Source: PBMCs, taken after low-dose radiotherapy plus immunotherapy. The chain carries TRBV5-1 and TRBJ2-3; 8 bases line up with TRBD2. This sequence originates from a male donor with prostate cancer. CDR3 sequence reads: CASSRSGGATDTQYF. In DNA, the CDR3 is TGCGCCAGCAGCCGAAGCGGGGGCGCCACAGATACGCAGTATTTT.